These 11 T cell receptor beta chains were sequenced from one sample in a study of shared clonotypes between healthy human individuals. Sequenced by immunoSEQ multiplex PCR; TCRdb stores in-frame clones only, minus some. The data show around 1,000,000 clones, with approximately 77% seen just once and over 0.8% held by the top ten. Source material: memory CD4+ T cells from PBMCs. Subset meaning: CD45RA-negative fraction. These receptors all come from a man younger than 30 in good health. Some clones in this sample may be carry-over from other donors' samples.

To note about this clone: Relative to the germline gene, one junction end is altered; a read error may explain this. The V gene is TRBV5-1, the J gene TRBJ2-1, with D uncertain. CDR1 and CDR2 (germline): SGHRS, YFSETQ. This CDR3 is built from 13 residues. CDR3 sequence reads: CASSSNTDGLWIF. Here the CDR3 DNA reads TGCGCCAGCAGCTCAAATACGGACGGTCTCTGGATCTTC. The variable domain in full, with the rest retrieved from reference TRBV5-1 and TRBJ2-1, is KAGVTQTPRYLIKTRGQQVTLSCSPISGHRSVSWYQQTPGQGLQFLFEYFSETQRNKGNFPGRFSGRQFSNSRSEMNVSTLELGDSALYLCASSSNTDGLWIFGPGTRLTVL.

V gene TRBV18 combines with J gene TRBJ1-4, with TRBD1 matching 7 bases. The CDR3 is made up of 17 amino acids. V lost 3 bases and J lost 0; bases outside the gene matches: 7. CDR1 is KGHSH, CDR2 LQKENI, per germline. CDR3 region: CASSPSTGYATNEKLFF. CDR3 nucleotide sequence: TGTGCCAGCTCACCTTCGACAGGGTATGCAACTAATGAAAAACTGTTTTTT. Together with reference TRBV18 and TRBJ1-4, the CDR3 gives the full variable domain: NAGVMQNPRHLVRRRGQEARLRCSPMKGHSHVYWYRQLPEEGLKFMVYLQKENIIDESGMPKERFSAEFPKEGPSILRIQQVVRGDSAAYFCASSPSTGYATNEKLFFGSGTQLSVL.

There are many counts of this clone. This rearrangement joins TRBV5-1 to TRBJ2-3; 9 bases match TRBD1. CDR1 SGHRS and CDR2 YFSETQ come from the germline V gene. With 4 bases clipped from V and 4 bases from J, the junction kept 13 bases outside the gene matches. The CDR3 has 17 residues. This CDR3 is CASSLQGAQAGADTQYF. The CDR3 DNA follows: TGCGCCAGCAGCCTACAGGGGGCGCAGGCGGGGGCAGATACGCAGTATTTT.

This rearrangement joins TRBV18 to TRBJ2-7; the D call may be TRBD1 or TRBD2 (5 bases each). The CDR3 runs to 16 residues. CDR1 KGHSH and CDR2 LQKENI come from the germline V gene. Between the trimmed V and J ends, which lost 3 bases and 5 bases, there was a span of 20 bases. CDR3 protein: CASSPGLGTLSDEQYF. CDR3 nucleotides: TGTGCCAGCTCACCTGGTCTGGGGACCCTATCAGACGAGCAGTACTTC. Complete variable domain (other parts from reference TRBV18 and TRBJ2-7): NAGVMQNPRHLVRRRGQEARLRCSPMKGHSHVYWYRQLPEEGLKFMVYLQKENIIDESGMPKERFSAEFPKEGPSILRIQQVVRGDSAAYFCASSPGLGTLSDEQYFGPGTRLTVT.

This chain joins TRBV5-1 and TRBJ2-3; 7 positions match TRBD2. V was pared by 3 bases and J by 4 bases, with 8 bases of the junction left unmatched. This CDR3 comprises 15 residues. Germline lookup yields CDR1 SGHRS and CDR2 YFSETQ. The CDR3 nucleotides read TGCGCCAGCAGCTGGAACTATGGGGGGGCAGATACGCAGTATTTT. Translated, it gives CASSWNYGGADTQYF.

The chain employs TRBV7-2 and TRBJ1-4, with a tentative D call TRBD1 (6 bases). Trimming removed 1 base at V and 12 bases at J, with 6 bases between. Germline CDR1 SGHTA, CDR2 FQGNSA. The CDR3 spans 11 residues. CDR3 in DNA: TGTGCCAGCAGCTTAGAGGGGGAACTGTTTTTT. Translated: CASSLEGELFF.

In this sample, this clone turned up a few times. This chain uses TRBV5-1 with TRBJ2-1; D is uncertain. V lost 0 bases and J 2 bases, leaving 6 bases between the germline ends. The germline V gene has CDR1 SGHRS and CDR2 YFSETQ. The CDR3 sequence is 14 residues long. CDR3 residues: CASSLAYAYNEQFF. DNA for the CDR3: TGCGCCAGCAGCTTGGCGTACGCCTACAATGAGCAGTTCTTC.

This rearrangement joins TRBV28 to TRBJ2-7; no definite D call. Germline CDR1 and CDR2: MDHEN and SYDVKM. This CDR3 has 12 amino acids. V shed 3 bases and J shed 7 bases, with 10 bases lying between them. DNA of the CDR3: TGTGCCAGCAGTTTGGGTGATTATGAGCAGTACTTC. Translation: CASSLGDYEQYF.

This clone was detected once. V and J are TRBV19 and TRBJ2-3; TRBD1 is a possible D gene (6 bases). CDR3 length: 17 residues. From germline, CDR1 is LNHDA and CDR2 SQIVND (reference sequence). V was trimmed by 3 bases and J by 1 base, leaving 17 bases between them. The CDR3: CASSMGAFGRGTDTQYF. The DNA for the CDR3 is TGTGCCAGTAGTATGGGGGCGTTTGGTCGGGGCACAGATACGCAGTATTTT. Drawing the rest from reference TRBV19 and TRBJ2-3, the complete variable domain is DGGITQSPKYLFRKEGQNVTLSCEQNLNHDAMYWYRQDPGQGLRLIYYSQIVNDFQKGDIAEGYSVSREKKESFPLTVTSAQKNPTAFYLCASSMGAFGRGTDTQYFGPGTRLTVL.

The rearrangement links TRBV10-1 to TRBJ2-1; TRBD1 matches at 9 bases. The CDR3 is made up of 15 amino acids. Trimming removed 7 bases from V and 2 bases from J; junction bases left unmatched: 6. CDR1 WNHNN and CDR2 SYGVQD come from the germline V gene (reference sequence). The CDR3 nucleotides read TGCGCCAGCACCCCGGGACAGGGAGCCTACAATGAGCAGTTCTTC. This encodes CASTPGQGAYNEQFF.

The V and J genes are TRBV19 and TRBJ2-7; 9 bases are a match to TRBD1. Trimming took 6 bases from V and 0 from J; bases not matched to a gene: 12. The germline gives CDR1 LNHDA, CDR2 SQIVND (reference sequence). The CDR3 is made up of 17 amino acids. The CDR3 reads CASSLLPGQGSSYEQYF. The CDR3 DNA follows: TGTGCCAGTAGCCTCCTGCCGGGACAGGGAAGCTCCTACGAGCAGTACTTC.